Below are 3 T cell receptor beta chains sequenced from a single sample in a study of cytomegalovirus exposure and HLA in healthy donors. The primer mix had 60 Vbeta and 13 Jbeta primers. The repertoire was sequenced with immunoSEQ multiplex PCR; TCRdb's copy has only in-frame clones and lacks some. The sample yields under 200,000 clones, 80% seen once. The sequenced sample consisted of PBMCs. The receptors derive from a man in his forties in good health and CMV-seronegative.

The rearrangement links TRBV19 to TRBJ2-1; 7 nucleotides line up with TRBD2. Germline V gene sequence: CDR1 LNHDA, CDR2 SQIVND (reference sequence). The ends lost 6 bases at V and 9 bases at J; junction bases unmatched: 2. CDR3 length: 11 amino acids. CDR3 region: CASRGGSEQFF. The CDR3, as DNA: TGTGCCAGTAGGGGGGGGAGTGAGCAGTTCTTC.

The chain uses TRBV19 and TRBJ1-3, with D possibly being TRBD1 (5 bases). This CDR3 region has 14 residues. Looked up from germline, CDR1 is LNHDA and CDR2 is SQIVND (reference sequence). Trimming removed 9 bases at V and 0 bases at J, with 12 bases between. CDR3 DNA sequence: TGTGCCAGCCGCGGGACTGACTCTGGAAACACCATATATTTT. Its translation is CASRGTDSGNTIYF.

This clone was counted between two and nine times. This chain joins TRBV2 and TRBJ1-2; D ambiguous. The CDR3 covers 15 residues. The germline CDR1 and CDR2 sequences are SNHLY and FYNNEI. With 5 bases removed from V and 3 bases from J, the gap between germline ends came to 16 bases. CDR3 sequence reads: CASSPESGGYYGYTF. Written as DNA, the CDR3 is TGTGCCAGCAGTCCCGAGTCAGGAGGATACTATGGCTACACCTTC. Combining the CDR3 with reference TRBV2 and TRBJ1-2 gives the whole variable domain EPEVTQTPSHQVTQMGQEVILRCVPISNHLYFYWYRQILGQKVEFLVSFYNNEISEKSEIFDDQFSVERPDGSNFTLKIRSTKLEDSAMYFCASSPESGGYYGYTFGSGTRLTVV.